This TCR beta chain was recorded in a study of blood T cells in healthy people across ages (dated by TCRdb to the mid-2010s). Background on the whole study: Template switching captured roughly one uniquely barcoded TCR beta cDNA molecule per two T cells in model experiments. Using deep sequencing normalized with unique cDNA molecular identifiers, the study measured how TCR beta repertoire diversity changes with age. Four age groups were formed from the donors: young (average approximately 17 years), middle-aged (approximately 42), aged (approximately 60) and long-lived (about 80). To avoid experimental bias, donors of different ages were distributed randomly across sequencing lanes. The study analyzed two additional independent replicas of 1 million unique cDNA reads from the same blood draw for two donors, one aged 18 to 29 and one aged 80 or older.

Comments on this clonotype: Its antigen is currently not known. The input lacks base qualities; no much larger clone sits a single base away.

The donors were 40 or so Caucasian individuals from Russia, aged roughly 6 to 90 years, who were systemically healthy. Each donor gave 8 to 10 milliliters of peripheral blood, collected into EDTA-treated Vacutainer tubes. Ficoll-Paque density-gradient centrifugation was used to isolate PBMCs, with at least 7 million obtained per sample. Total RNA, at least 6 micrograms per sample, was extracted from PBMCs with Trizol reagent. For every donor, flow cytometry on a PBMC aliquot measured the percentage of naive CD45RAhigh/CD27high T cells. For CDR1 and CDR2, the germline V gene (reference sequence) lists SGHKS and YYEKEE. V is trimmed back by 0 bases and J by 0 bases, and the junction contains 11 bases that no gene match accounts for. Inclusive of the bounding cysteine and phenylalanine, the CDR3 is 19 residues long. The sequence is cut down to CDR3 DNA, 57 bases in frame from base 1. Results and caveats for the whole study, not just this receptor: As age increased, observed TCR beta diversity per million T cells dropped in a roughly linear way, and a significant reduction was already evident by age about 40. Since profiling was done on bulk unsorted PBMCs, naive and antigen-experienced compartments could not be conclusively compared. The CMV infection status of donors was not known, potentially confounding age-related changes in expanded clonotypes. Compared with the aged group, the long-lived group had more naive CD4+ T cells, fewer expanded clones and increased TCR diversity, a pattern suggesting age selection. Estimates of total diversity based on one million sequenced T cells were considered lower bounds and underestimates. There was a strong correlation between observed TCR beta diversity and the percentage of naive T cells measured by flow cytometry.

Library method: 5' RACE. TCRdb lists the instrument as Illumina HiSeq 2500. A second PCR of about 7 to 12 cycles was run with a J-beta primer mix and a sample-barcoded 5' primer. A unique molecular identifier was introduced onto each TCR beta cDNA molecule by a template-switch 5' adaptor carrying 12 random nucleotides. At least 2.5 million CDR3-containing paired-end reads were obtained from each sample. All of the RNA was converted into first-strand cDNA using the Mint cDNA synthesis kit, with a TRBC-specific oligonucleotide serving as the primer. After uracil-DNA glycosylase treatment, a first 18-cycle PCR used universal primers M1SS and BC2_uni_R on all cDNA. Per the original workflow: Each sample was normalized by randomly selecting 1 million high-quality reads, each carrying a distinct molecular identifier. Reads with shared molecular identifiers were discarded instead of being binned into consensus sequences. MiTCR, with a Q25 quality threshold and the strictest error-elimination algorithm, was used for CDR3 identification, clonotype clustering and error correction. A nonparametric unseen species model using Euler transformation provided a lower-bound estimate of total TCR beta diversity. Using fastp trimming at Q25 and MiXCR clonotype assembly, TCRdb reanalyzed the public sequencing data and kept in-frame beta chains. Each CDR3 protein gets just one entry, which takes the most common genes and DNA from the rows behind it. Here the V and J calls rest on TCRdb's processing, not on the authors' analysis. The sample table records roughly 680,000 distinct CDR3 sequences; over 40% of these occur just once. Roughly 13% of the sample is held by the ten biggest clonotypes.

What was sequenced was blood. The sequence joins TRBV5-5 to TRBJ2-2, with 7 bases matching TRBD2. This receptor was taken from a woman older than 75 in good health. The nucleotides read TGTGCCAGCAGCTTGGTGCCTAGCGGAGCGGGAACGAACACCGGGGAGCTGTTTTTT. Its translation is CASSLVPSGAGTNTGELFF.